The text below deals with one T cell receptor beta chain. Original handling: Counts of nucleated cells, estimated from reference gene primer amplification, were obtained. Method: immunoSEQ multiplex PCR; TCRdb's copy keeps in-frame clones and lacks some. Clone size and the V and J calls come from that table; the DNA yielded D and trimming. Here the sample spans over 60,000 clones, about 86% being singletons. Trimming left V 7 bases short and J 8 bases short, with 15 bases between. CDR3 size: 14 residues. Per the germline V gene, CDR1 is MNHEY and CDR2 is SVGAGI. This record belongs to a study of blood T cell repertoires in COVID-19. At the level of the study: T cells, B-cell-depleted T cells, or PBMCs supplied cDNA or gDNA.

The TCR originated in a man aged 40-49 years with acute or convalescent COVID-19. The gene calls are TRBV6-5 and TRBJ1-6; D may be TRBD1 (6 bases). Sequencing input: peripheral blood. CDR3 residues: CASNQGSQYSPLHF. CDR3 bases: TGTGCCAGCAACCAGGGGTCCCAGTATTCACCCCTCCACTTT.